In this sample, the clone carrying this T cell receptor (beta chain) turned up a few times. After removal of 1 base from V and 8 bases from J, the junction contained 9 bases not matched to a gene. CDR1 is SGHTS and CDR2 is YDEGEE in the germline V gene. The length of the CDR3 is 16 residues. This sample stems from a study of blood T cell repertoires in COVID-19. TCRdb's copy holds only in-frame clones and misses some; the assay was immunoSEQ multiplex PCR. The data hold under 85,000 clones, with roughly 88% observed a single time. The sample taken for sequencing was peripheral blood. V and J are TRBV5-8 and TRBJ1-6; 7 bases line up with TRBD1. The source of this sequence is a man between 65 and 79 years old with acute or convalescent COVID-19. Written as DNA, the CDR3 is TGTGCCAGCAGCTTGTCATGGGACAGTGGGTATTCACCCCTCCACTTT. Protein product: CASSLSWDSGYSPLHF.